This record looks at one TCR beta chain sequence and its context. The CDR3 totals 16 residues. V dropped 2 bases and J dropped 2 bases, with 15 bases sitting between them. Germline values: CDR1 SGHVS, CDR2 FQNEAQ. The data originate from a study of OX40 agonist ivuxolimab in advanced cancers. The assay was immunoSEQ multiplex PCR, and TCRdb's table has in-frame clones only and misses some. The repertoire holds tens of thousands of clones, with 89% as singletons. The TCR comes from an adult with an advanced solid tumor such as melanoma, head and neck, liver or kidney cancer. The source material was CD4+ or CD8+ T cells sorted from blood, sampled in a trial of the OX40 agonist ivuxolimab. The chain has TRBV7-8 and TRBJ1-1; unclear D gene. The chain's CDR3 is CASSLLNGLINTEAFF. The CDR3 DNA is TGTGCCAGCAGCTTACTGAATGGTCTGATTAACACTGAAGCTTTCTTT.